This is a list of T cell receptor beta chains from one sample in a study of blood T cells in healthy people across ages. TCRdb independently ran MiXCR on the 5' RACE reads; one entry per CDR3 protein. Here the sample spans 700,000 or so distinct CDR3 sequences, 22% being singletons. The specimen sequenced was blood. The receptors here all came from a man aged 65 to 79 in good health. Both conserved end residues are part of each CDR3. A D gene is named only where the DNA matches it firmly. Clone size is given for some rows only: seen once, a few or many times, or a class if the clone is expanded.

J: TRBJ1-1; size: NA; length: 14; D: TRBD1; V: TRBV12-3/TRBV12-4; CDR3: CASSIGTGGLATHF; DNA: TGTGCCAGCAGTATCGGGACAGGGGGGCTAGCGACCCACTTT
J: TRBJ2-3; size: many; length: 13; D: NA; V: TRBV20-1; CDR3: CSALPGSTDTQYF; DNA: TGCAGTGCCCTCCCGGGGAGCACAGATACGCAGTATTTT
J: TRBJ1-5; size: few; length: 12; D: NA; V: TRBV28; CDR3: CASTPGPSAQHF; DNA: TGTGCCAGCACCCCAGGCCCCTCGGCCCAGCATTTT
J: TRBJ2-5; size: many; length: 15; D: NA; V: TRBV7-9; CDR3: CASSSDIYLRLTQYF; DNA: TGTGCCAGCAGCTCGGACATCTATCTAAGGTTGACCCAGTACTTC
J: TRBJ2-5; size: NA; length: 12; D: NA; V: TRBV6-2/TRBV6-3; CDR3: CAASRDDETQYF; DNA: TGTGCCGCATCTAGGGATGACGAGACCCAGTACTTC
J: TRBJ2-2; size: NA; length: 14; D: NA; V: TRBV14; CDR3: CASSPLSHTGELFF; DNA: TGTGCCAGCAGCCCACTCAGTCACACCGGGGAGCTGTTTTTT
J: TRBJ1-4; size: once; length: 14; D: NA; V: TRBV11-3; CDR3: CASSLSPRGEFLFF; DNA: TGTGCCAGCAGCTTAAGTCCTAGAGGGGAATTCCTGTTTTTT
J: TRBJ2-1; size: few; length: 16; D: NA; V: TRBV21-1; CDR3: CASSKDPIPSSGFLFF; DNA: TGTGCCAGCAGCAAAGACCCCATCCCTTCTAGCGGTTTTTTGTTCTTC
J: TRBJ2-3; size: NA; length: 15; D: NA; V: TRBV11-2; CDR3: CASSRLLTSTDTQYF; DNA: TGTGCCAGCAGCCGTCTTCTAACTAGCACAGATACGCAGTATTTT
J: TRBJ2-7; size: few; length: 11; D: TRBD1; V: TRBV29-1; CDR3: CSAGQHYEQYF; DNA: TGCAGCGCGGGACAGCACTACGAGCAGTACTTC
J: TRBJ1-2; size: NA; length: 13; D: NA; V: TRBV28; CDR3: CASSRRGRYGYTF; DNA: TGTGCCAGCAGCAGGAGAGGGCGATATGGCTACACCTTC
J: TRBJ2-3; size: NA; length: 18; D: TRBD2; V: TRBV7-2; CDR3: CASSSVGLADASTDTQYF; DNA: TGTGCCAGCAGCTCAGTTGGACTAGCGGATGCTAGCACAGATACGCAGTATTTT
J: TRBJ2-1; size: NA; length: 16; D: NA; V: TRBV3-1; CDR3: CASSQDNGLGGHEQFF; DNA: TGTGCCAGCAGCCAAGATAACGGACTGGGCGGACATGAGCAGTTCTTC
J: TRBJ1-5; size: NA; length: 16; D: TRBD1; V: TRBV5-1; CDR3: CASRPTGTGGTQPQHF; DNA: TGCGCCAGCAGACCTACCGGGACAGGGGGCACTCAGCCCCAGCATTTT
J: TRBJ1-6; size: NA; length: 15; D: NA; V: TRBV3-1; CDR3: CASSEVSYGNSPLHF; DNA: TGTGCCAGCAGCGAAGTCTCTTACGGTAATTCACCCCTCCACTTT
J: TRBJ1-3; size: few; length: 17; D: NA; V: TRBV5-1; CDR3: CASSLVSGTQSGNTIYF; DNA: TGCGCCAGCAGCTTGGTTTCTGGGACACAGTCTGGAAACACCATATATTTT
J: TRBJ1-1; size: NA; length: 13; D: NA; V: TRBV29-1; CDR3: CSVDGSVNTEAFF; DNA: TGCAGCGTTGACGGCAGCGTGAACACTGAAGCTTTCTTT
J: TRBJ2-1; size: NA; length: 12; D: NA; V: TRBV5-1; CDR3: CASSFEYNEQFF; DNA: TGCGCCAGCAGCTTCGAGTACAATGAGCAGTTCTTC
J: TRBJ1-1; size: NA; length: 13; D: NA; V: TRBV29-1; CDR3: CSVAGTRNTGAFF; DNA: TGCAGCGTCGCCGGGACACGGAACACTGGAGCTTTCTTT
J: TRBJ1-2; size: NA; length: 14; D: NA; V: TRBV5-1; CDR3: CASSLDSRNYGYTF; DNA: TGCGCCAGCAGCTTGGACAGCAGAAACTATGGCTACACCTTC
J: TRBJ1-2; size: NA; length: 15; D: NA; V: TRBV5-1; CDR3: CASSLADPGVYGYTF; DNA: TGCGCCAGCAGCTTGGCCGACCCAGGAGTCTATGGCTACACCTTC
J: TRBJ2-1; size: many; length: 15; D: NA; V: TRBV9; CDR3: CASSPRLDPRNEQFF; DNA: TGTGCCAGCAGCCCTCGACTAGACCCACGTAATGAGCAGTTCTTC
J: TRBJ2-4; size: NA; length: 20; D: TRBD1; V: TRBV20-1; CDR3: CSARDRRTGFEYLAKNIQYF; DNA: TGCAGTGCTAGAGATCGAAGGACAGGGTTTGAGTACTTAGCCAAAAACATTCAGTACTTC
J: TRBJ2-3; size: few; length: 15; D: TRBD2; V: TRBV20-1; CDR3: CSASPTSERTDTQYF; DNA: TGCAGTGCCTCGCCGACTAGCGAACGCACAGATACGCAGTATTTT
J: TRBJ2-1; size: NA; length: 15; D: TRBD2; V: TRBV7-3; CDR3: CASSSASGRNNEQFF; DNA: TGTGCCAGCAGCTCAGCTAGCGGTCGGAACAATGAGCAGTTCTTC
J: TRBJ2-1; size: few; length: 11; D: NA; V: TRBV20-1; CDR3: CSAIDPNEQFF; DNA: TGCAGTGCTATCGACCCTAATGAGCAGTTCTTC
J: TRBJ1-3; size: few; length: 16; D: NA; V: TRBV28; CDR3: CASSPPRQATRNTIYF; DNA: TGTGCCAGCAGTCCCCCCCGACAGGCTACGAGAAACACCATATATTTT
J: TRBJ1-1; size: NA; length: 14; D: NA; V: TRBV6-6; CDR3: CASSYLGGRTEAFF; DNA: TGTGCCAGCAGTTACTTGGGGGGCCGCACTGAAGCTTTCTTT
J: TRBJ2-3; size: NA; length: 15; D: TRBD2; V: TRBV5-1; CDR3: CASSLVTSGDDTQYF; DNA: TGCGCCAGCAGCTTGGTTACTAGCGGGGATGATACGCAGTATTTT
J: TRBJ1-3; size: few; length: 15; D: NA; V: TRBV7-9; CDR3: CASSLDGAAGNTIYF; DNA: TGTGCCAGCAGCTTAGACGGGGCAGCCGGAAACACCATATATTTT
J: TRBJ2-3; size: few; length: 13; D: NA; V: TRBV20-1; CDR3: CSAPYHGTDTQYF; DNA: TGCAGTGCGCCGTACCACGGCACAGATACGCAGTATTTT
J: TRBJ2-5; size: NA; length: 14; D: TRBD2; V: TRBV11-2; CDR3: CASSNTREYETQYF; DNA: TGTGCCAGCAGCAACACGCGGGAGTACGAGACCCAGTACTTC
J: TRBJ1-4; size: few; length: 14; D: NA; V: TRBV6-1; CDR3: CASSAPGSREKLFF; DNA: TGTGCCAGCAGCGCGCCCGGTTCCAGGGAAAAACTGTTTTTT
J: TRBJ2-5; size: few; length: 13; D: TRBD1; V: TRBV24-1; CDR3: CATSRQGGETQYF; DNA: TGTGCCACCAGTAGACAGGGGGGGGAGACCCAGTACTTC
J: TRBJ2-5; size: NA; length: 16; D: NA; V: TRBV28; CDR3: CASTLLGAVRQETQYF; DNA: TGTGCCAGCACCCTCCTTGGGGCAGTTAGACAAGAGACCCAGTACTTC
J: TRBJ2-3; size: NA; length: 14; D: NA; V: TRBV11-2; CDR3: CASSLDRVQDTQYF; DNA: TGTGCCAGCAGCTTAGACAGAGTTCAAGATACGCAGTATTTT
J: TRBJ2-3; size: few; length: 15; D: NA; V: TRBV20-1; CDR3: CSASPSAPRTDTQYF; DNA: TGCAGTGCTAGCCCGAGCGCTCCGAGAACAGATACGCAGTATTTT
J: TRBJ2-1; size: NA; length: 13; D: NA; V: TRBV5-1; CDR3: CASSRLGLNEQFF; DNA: TGCGCCAGCAGCCGACTAGGTTTAAATGAGCAGTTCTTC
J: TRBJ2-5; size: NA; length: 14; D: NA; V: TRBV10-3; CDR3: CAINEGGPLETQYF; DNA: TGTGCCATCAATGAGGGGGGGCCCCTAGAGACCCAGTACTTC
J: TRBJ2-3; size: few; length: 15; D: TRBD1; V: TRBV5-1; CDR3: CASGGQGAGTDTQYF; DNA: TGCGCCAGCGGCGGACAGGGGGCAGGCACAGATACGCAGTATTTT
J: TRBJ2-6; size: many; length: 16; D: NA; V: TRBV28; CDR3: CASSELRDSGANVLTF; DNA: TGTGCCAGCAGTGAGCTCCGGGACTCTGGGGCCAACGTCCTGACTTTC
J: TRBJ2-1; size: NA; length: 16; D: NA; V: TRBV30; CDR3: CAWISFFGGSGGEQFF; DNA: TGTGCCTGGATCAGCTTTTTTGGTGGGAGCGGAGGTGAGCAGTTCTTC
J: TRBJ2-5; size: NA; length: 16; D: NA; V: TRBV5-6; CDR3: CASSLAWRARQETQYF; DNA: TGTGCCAGCAGCTTGGCCTGGCGGGCGAGACAAGAGACCCAGTACTTC
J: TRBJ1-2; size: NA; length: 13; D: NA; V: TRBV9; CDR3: CASSVVAGYGYTF; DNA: TGTGCCAGCAGCGTAGTAGCAGGGTATGGCTACACCTTC